These T cell receptor beta chains were read from a single sample in a study of T cells in Graves' hyperthyroidism and ophthalmopathy. A single record per CDR3 protein comes from TCRdb applying MiXCR to the multiplex PCR reads. The table lists about 360,000 distinct CDR3 sequences, less than 15% of them singletons. The sample comprised blood. Every receptor here comes from a woman between 18 and 29 years old with Graves' hyperthyroidism. Each CDR3 is given with its conserved first and last residue. The D gene is left open where the match is weak. Expanded clones get a size class; other rows say once, few or many, or leave the size out.

TRBJ1-5 | NA | TRBV2 | many | CASRRGPYSNQPQHF | TGTGCCAGCAGGAGGGGCCCTTATAGCAATCAGCCCCAGCATTTT
TRBJ2-3 | TRBD1 | TRBV9 | few | CASSASTPGTGSLHTQYF | TGTGCCAGCAGCGCATCTACCCCCGGGACAGGGTCACTCCATACGCAGTATTTT
TRBJ1-1 | NA | TRBV11-2 | many | CASSPAGGSTEAFF | TGTGCCAGCAGCCCCGCTGGGGGGAGCACTGAAGCTTTCTTT
TRBJ1-5 | NA | TRBV27 | many | CASSLRGYSNQPQHF | TGTGCCAGCAGTTTACGGGGCTATAGCAATCAGCCCCAGCATTTT
TRBJ1-2 | NA | TRBV6-2/TRBV6-3 | many | CASSYSAARGGGYTF | TGTGCCAGCAGTTACTCGGCGGCTCGGGGAGGTGGCTACACCTTC
TRBJ2-7 | NA | TRBV6-6 | NA | CASSYSHPYEQYF | TGTGCCAGCAGTTACTCGCACCCCTACGAGCAGTACTTC
TRBJ1-2 | NA | TRBV24-1 | many | CATSGSANYGYTF | TGTGCCACCTCGGGGTCGGCTAACTATGGCTACACCTTC
TRBJ2-5 | NA | TRBV3-1 | many | CASSQRTGEGKTLYF | TGTGCCAGCAGCCAACGGACGGGAGAGGGGAAGACCCTGTACTTC
TRBJ2-5 | NA | TRBV2 | many | CASGFSAAGRQETQYF | TGTGCCAGCGGATTTTCGGCGGCAGGCCGGCAAGAGACCCAGTACTTC
TRBJ2-2 | TRBD2 | TRBV19 | many | CASSAGDTGELFF | TGTGCCAGTAGCGCGGGAGACACCGGGGAGCTGTTTTTT
TRBJ2-7 | TRBD2 | TRBV6-1 | many | CASSTGLAGVREVEEQYF | TGTGCCAGCAGTACAGGACTAGCGGGAGTGAGAGAAGTCGAGGAGCAGTACTTC
TRBJ2-2 | NA | TRBV5-8 | few | CASITGTNTGELFF | TGTGCCAGCATCACGGGAACGAACACCGGGGAGCTGTTTTTT
TRBJ1-1 | TRBD1 | TRBV10-3 | many | CAYQGAGTEAFF | TGTGCCTATCAGGGGGCTGGCACTGAAGCTTTCTTT
TRBJ1-6 | NA | TRBV20-1 | NA | CSARVGVQNSPLHF | TGCAGTGCTAGAGTCGGGGTCCAGAATTCACCCCTCCACTTT
TRBJ2-1 | TRBD2 | TRBV27 | many | CASSFRGSRSAGEQFF | TGTGCCAGCAGTTTCCGCGGGAGCAGGTCTGCTGGTGAGCAGTTCTTC
TRBJ2-5 | TRBD2 | TRBV3-1 | many | CASSQAAGGTQYF | TGTGCCAGCAGCCAAGCAGCGGGGGGGACCCAGTACTTC
TRBJ2-7 | NA | TRBV5-1 | NA | CASSLLVNEQYF | TGCGCCAGCAGCTTGTTGGTCAACGAGCAGTACTTC
TRBJ2-2 | NA | TRBV5-6 | few | CASSFSRLATGELFF | TGTGCCAGCAGCTTTTCGCGGCTAGCAACCGGGGAGCTGTTTTTT
TRBJ1-1 | NA | TRBV6-2/TRBV6-3 | NA | CASSTPPWGDRTASVTNTEAFF | TGTGCCAGCAGTACCCCACCATGGGGGGACCGGACGGCCTCGGTTACGAACACTGAAGCTTTCTTT
TRBJ1-5 | NA | TRBV20-1 | few | CSARDHSYSNQPQHF | TGCAGTGCTAGGGACCACTCCTATAGCAATCAGCCCCAGCATTTT
TRBJ2-1 | TRBD2 | TRBV20-1 | NA | CSAPRPGLAGEEQFF | TGCAGTGCCCCCCGGCCGGGACTAGCGGGAGAGGAGCAGTTCTTC
TRBJ1-5 | NA | TRBV12-3/TRBV12-4 | many | CASIRDGYNQPQHF | TGTGCCAGCATCCGGGACGGCTACAATCAGCCCCAGCATTTT
TRBJ2-2 | NA | TRBV29-1 | few | CSGGGGRGTGELFF | TGCAGCGGCGGAGGGGGGCGGGGCACCGGGGAGCTGTTTTTT
TRBJ2-5 | NA | TRBV11-2 | many | CASSPRGWDPGTQYF | TGTGCCAGCAGCCCAAGGGGGTGGGACCCGGGGACCCAGTACTTC
TRBJ2-7 | TRBD2 | TRBV6-1 | NA | CASRSGLAIHEQYF | TGTGCCAGCAGGTCGGGACTAGCGATACACGAGCAGTACTTC
TRBJ2-3 | TRBD1 | TRBV3-1 | many | CASSRGDRGRTDTQYF | TGTGCCAGCAGCCGAGGGGACAGGGGGCGAACAGATACGCAGTATTTT
TRBJ1-4 | NA | TRBV9 | NA | CASSDPGGNEKLFF | TGTGCCAGCAGCGACCCTGGAGGGAATGAAAAACTGTTTTTT
TRBJ1-2 | NA | TRBV10-3 | many | CAISELGQPADGYTF | TGTGCCATCAGTGAGCTGGGACAACCGGCGGATGGCTACACCTTC
TRBJ2-3 | TRBD1 | TRBV6-4 | NA | CASSEGDRSTDTQYF | TGTGCCAGCAGTGAAGGGGACAGGTCAACAGATACGCAGTATTTT
TRBJ1-2 | TRBD1 | TRBV28 | NA | CASTLDRDFLYGYTF | TGTGCCAGCACCCTGGACAGGGATTTCCTCTATGGCTACACCTTC
TRBJ1-2 | NA | TRBV28 | many | CATSEQTVNYGYTF | TGTGCCACCTCTGAACAAACTGTAAACTATGGCTACACCTTC
TRBJ2-1 | TRBD1 | TRBV28 | many | CASRPMGDRDYNEQFF | TGTGCCAGCAGGCCTATGGGGGACAGGGACTACAATGAGCAGTTCTTC